This is a list of T cell receptor beta chains from one sample in a study of T-cell memory formation after mild COVID-19. TCRdb ran MiXCR on the 5' RACE reads and lists one entry per CDR3 protein. The sample has about 270,000 distinct CDR3 sequences; roughly 14% are singletons. Sequencing was performed on PBMCs or a T cell subset sorted from them (not recorded which). The receptors were sampled from an adult woman who had mild COVID-19 (a few samples of this study predate the infection). Cell type and time point are not known. The CDR3 runs from the conserved cysteine through the conserved F or W. D genes are given only for firm matches. Expanded clones get a size class; other rows say once, few or many, or leave the size out.

V	J	D	size	DNA	CDR3
TRBV3-1	TRBJ1-1	NA	NA	TGTGCCAGCAGCCAAGAATGGTTTGGGTTAATAGGGGTTGGATCTGAAGCTTTCTTT	CASSQEWFGLIGVGSEAFF
TRBV28	TRBJ2-2	TRBD1	few	TGTGCCAGCAGACAGGGGGTCCGGGAGCTGTTTTTT	CASRQGVRELFF
TRBV12-3/TRBV12-4	TRBJ2-1	NA	NA	TGTGCCAGCAGTCCCTGGGGGGAGGCGTACAATGAGCAGTTCTTC	CASSPWGEAYNEQFF
TRBV12-3/TRBV12-4	TRBJ1-3	NA	NA	TGTGCCAGCAGTTTCCCTACCCTGGGGGTCTCTGGAAACACCATATATTTT	CASSFPTLGVSGNTIYF
TRBV5-5	TRBJ2-7	NA	NA	TGTGCCAGCACCATCAATGGGGACCCCATCTACGAGCAGTACTTC	CASTINGDPIYEQYF
TRBV5-6	TRBJ1-5	TRBD1	few	TGTGCCAGCAGACAGGGGTTGGGGCAGCCCCAGCATTTT	CASRQGLGQPQHF
TRBV7-8	TRBJ2-3	NA	many	TGTGCCAGCAGCTTACAGGGTCTAAGCACAGATACGCAGTATTTT	CASSLQGLSTDTQYF
TRBV12-3/TRBV12-4	TRBJ2-5	TRBD2	NA	TGTGCCAGCAGTTCTACCGGGACTAGCGGGGGGGCAAGGGAGACCCAGTACTTC	CASSSTGTSGGARETQYF
TRBV3-1	TRBJ2-1	NA	few	TGTGCCAGCAGCCTCCGTGAGATAGCCGAGCAGTTCTTC	CASSLREIAEQFF
TRBV6-5	TRBJ2-5	NA	many	TGTGCCAGCAGTCGACCGACAGGGAGGGGGACCCAGTACTTC	CASSRPTGRGTQYF
TRBV30	TRBJ2-7	NA	NA	TGTGCCTGGAGTGTCGGCAGGGGTCACGAGCAGTACTTC	CAWSVGRGHEQYF
TRBV29-1	TRBJ1-2	TRBD1	NA	TGCAGCGTGGGGACAGGGAACGGGCGCTATGGCTACACCTTC	CSVGTGNGRYGYTF
TRBV7-9	TRBJ2-5	TRBD2	few	TGTGCCAGCAGCTCGACGGGATCTAGCGGGAGAGAGACCCAGTACTTC	CASSSTGSSGRETQYF
TRBV12-3/TRBV12-4	TRBJ1-1	TRBD1	NA	TGTGCCAGCAGTCCTAGACAGGGCTCTGACACTGAAGCTTTCTTT	CASSPRQGSDTEAFF